The next 5 T cell receptor beta chains were all read from a single sample in a study of blood T cell repertoires in COVID-19. Measured with immunoSEQ multiplex PCR; TCRdb has only the in-frame clones, and not every one. The sample carries around 230,000 clones, around 88% recorded once. The sequenced sample was PBMCs or T cells enriched from blood (not recorded which). These receptor sequences come from a middle-aged woman with acute COVID-19.

The rearrangement uses TRBV15 and TRBJ2-3; 11 positions agree with TRBD2. The CDR3 sequence is 16 residues long. In germline, CDR1 is LNHNV, CDR2 YYDKDF (reference sequence). After removal of 3 bases from V and 6 bases from J, the junction contained 8 bases not matched to a gene. The CDR3 reads CATSRGTSGGPDTQYF. CDR3 sequence (DNA): TGTGCCACCAGCAGGGGGACTAGCGGCGGGCCCGATACGCAGTATTTT.

DNA for the CDR3: TGTGCCAGCAGTGAGGGACTAGCAGCCACCGGGGAGCTGTTTTTT. Protein product: CASSEGLAATGELFF. This chain links TRBV2 with TRBJ2-2; 9 bases line up with TRBD2. The V gene's germline CDR1 is SNHLY and CDR2 FYNNEI. V trimming: 3 bases; J trimming: 4 bases; junction bases outside the gene matches: 3. This CDR3 is 15 amino acids long.

The J gene is TRBJ2-1, the V gene TRBV11-3; TRBD2 might be the D (6 bases). V lost 0 bases and J lost 0, with 12 bases in between. Germline-derived CDR1 and CDR2 are SGHNT and YENEEA. This CDR3 comprises 17 residues. CDR3 sequence: CASSLDLGGNSYNEQFF. The CDR3 coding sequence is TGTGCCAGCAGCTTAGATCTAGGCGGGAACTCCTACAATGAGCAGTTCTTC. Drawing the rest from reference TRBV11-3 and TRBJ2-1, the complete variable domain is EAGVVQSPRYKIIEKKQPVAFWCNPISGHNTLYWYLQNLGQGPELLIRYENEEAVDDSQLPKDRFSAERLKGVDSTLKIQPAELGDSAVYLCASSLDLGGNSYNEQFFGPGTRLTVL.

This rearrangement joins TRBV21-1 to TRBJ1-6; TRBD1 is the table's D call and was not checked against the DNA. TRBV21-1 is a recognized pseudogene. The CDR3 covers 18 residues. The chain's CDR3 is CASSITSGPEFYNSPLHF. Here the CDR3 DNA reads TGTGCCAGCAGTATTACCAGTGGGCCAGAATTTTATAATTCACCCCTCCACTTT.

V gene TRBV10-3 combines with J gene TRBJ2-3, with 10 bases identical to TRBD1. The V gene end was trimmed by 5 bases and the J gene end by 5 bases; junction bases not matched to a gene: 4. The CDR3 totals 14 residues. Germline CDR1 is ENHRY and CDR2 is SYGVKD. CDR3 coding DNA: TGTGCCATCAGTCCGACAGGGGGCGGAGATACGCAGTATTTT. This encodes CAISPTGGGDTQYF.